This T cell receptor beta chain was observed in a study of lymphopenia after photon versus proton radiotherapy. Study outcomes and limitations: Oligoclonal CD8+ Temra expansion after nadir drove photon patients' diversity drop. A bigger post-nadir fall in TCR diversity correlated inversely with survival time in deceased patients. Better survival with proton therapy was suggested as possible, not demonstrated. Proton therapy kept repertoires fairly stable, unlike photons, which gained effector/memory cells.

Concerning this clone: Its antigen is still unknown.

The CDR3 totals 12 residues. Germline lookup yields CDR1 SGHDT and CDR2 YYEEEE. V was pared by 3 bases and J by 7 bases, with 10 bases between. TCRdb keeps only in-frame clones here, not all; method: immunoSEQ multiplex PCR. The repertoire has 18,000 or so clones, about 88% of them found once; the top ten carry approximately 9.1%. The source material was peripheral blood, sampled from a patient treated with proton-based radiotherapy. The receptor was derived from a man between 65 and 79 years old with pancreatic cancer. The genes are TRBV5-6 and TRBJ1-2; D not certain. Here the CDR3 reads CASSSANGGYTF. Written as DNA, the CDR3 is TGTGCCAGCAGCTCCGCGAATGGTGGCTACACCTTC.